This entry lists 14 T cell receptor beta chains sequenced from one sample in a study of T cell changes during pregnancy in multiple sclerosis. Sequencing used immunoSEQ multiplex PCR; TCRdb keeps in-frame clones, though not all of them. This table holds around 80,000 clones, around 90% found once. The specimen was peripheral blood, collected before pregnancy. The source is a female donor with multiple sclerosis, enrolled in a pregnancy study.

This chain joins TRBV5-4 and TRBJ2-2; 9 nucleotides match TRBD1. V gave up 2 bases and J gave up 6 bases; unmatched junction bases: 5. This CDR3 comprises 15 residues. Germline CDR1 is SGHNT and CDR2 is YYREEE (reference sequence). CDR3 sequence: CASSFGQGRAGELFF. The CDR3 DNA reads as TGTGCCAGCAGCTTTGGACAGGGGCGGGCCGGGGAGCTGTTTTTT.

The rearrangement uses TRBV19 and TRBJ1-1; tentative D call: TRBD1 (5 bases). V was trimmed by 3 bases and J by 6 bases, leaving 11 bases between them. There are 13 residues in the CDR3. CDR1 is LNHDA and CDR2 is SQIVND in the germline V gene (reference sequence). The CDR3 protein is CASSIRGRSEAFF. The CDR3 DNA follows: TGTGCCAGTAGTATTAGGGGCAGGTCTGAAGCTTTCTTT.

Comments on this clone: Within the sample, other DNA sequences also encode this same CDR3. This chain links TRBV27 with TRBJ2-3; D not resolved. This CDR3 comprises 15 residues. From germline, CDR1 is MNHEY and CDR2 SMNVEV (reference sequence). Trimming cost V 3 bases and J 0 bases, with 10 bases left between them. CDR3 nucleotide sequence: TGTGCCAGCAGTTTTTCCCTCTATAGCACAGATACGCAGTATTTT. Amino acids: CASSFSLYSTDTQYF.

This chain uses TRBV27 with TRBJ2-1; TRBD1 is a possible D gene (6 bases). Trimming pared 3 bases from V and 5 bases from J, leaving 14 bases between. This CDR3 has 15 residues. CDR1 and CDR2 from the germline V gene are MNHEY and SMNVEV (reference sequence). The CDR3 spells CASSFRGTKHNEQFF. CDR3 DNA sequence: TGTGCCAGCAGTTTCAGAGGGACAAAACACAATGAGCAGTTCTTC.

This chain links TRBV11-1 with TRBJ2-7; 12 bases are shared with TRBD2. The CDR3 has 14 residues. The ends lost 5 bases at V and 7 bases at J; junction bases unmatched: 6. Germline CDR1 and CDR2: SGHAT and FQDESV (reference sequence). CDR3 loop: CASSPGLAGREQYF. Written as DNA, the CDR3 is TGTGCCAGCAGCCCCGGACTAGCGGGGCGGGAGCAGTACTTC.

The chain recombines TRBV27 with TRBJ1-1; TRBD1 agrees at 7 bases. V shed 0 bases, J shed 4 bases, and the junction held 8 bases outside the gene matches. Germline values: CDR1 MNHEY, CDR2 SMNVEV (reference sequence). The CDR3 has 16 residues. The CDR3 DNA reads TGTGCCAGCAGTTTATCTGGGACAGTAACTGGCACTGAAGCTTTCTTT. This encodes CASSLSGTVTGTEAFF.

This chain links TRBV2 with TRBJ2-1; D gene unclear. The CDR3 runs 13 residues. V gave up 8 bases and J gave up 0 bases, with 8 bases separating them. Per the germline V gene, CDR1 is SNHLY and CDR2 is FYNNEI. Here the CDR3 reads CASADSSYNEQFF. In DNA, the CDR3 is TGTGCCAGCGCGGATAGCTCCTACAATGAGCAGTTCTTC.

V gene TRBV6-5 combines with J gene TRBJ2-7; maybe TRBD1 (6 bases). Per germline, CDR1 MNHEY and CDR2 SVGAGI. V was cut by 7 bases and J by 10 bases, with 23 bases left in between. The CDR3 extends over 14 amino acids. Written as DNA, the CDR3 is TGTGCCAGCACTACCTCGGACAGAACGAGGGCCCAGTACTTC. Amino acids: CASTTSDRTRAQYF.

The chain carries TRBV5-6 and TRBJ2-5; tentative D call: TRBD2 (6 bases). The CDR3 contains 13 residues. Between the trimmed V and J ends, which lost 4 bases and 2 bases, there was a span of 9 bases. The germline V gene encodes CDR1 SGHDT and CDR2 YYEEEE. The CDR3 DNA reads as TGTGCCAGCAGCCCTGGGGGGCAAGAGACCCAGTACTTC. Residues: CASSPGGQETQYF.

V gene TRBV5-1 combines with J gene TRBJ1-3, with D possibly matching TRBD1 (5 bases). The CDR3 has 14 residues. In germline, CDR1 is SGHRS, CDR2 YFSETQ. Deletions cut 2 bases from V and 0 bases from J, with 6 bases between. CDR3 protein: CASSFDSSGNTIYF. CDR3 bases: TGCGCCAGCAGCTTTGACAGCTCTGGAAACACCATATATTTT.

The rearrangement uses TRBV25-1 and TRBJ1-5, with unresolved D. This CDR3 region has 14 residues. The germline V gene has CDR1 MGHDK and CDR2 SYGVNS. V dropped 2 bases and J dropped 7 bases, with 12 bases sitting between them. CDR3 residues: CASSEIGPRQPQHF. CDR3 coding DNA: TGTGCCAGCAGTGAAATCGGTCCCCGCCAGCCCCAGCATTTT.

This chain connects TRBV5-8 to TRBJ2-7; D is ambiguous. Looked up from germline, CDR1 is SGHTS and CDR2 is YDEGEE. Trimming removed 0 bases at V and 4 bases at J, with 14 bases between. CDR3 size: 15 residues. The DNA of the CDR3 is TGTGCCAGCAGCTTGGTAGGAAACATCGGGTACGAGCAGTACTTC. This gives the protein CASSLVGNIGYEQYF.

V and J are TRBV7-9 and TRBJ2-1, with 8 bases matching TRBD1. V lost 5 bases and J lost 6; bases outside the gene matches: 12. CDR1 is SEHNR, CDR2 FQNEAQ, per germline (reference sequence). The CDR3 has 16 residues. As DNA, the CDR3 is TGTGCCAGCAGCGAAGGACAGGGTAGGTCGGGCAATGAGCAGTTCTTC. Its protein product is CASSEGQGRSGNEQFF.

As to this clone: One end of the junction is discordant with germline, which a read error may explain. The V gene is TRBV7-7, the J gene TRBJ2-2; D not certain. Looked up from germline, CDR1 is SSHAT and CDR2 is FNYEAQ (reference sequence). The CDR3 runs 14 residues. The CDR3 loop is CASSLNSGDGELFF. CDR3 in DNA: TGTGCTAGCAGCTTAAATTCAGGTGACGGGGAGCTGTTTTTT.